The sequence of this TCR beta chain was determined in a study of patients and donors after allogeneic stem cell transplantation. Germline V gives CDR1 SEHNR, CDR2 FQNEAQ (reference sequence). The CDR3 extends over 14 amino acids. The germline V and J ends were trimmed by 5 bases and 1 base, with 11 bases remaining between them. TCRdb called the RT-PCR reads again in MiXCR, with one record for every CDR3 protein. The repertoire includes under 200,000 distinct CDR3 sequences, over 25% of them detected once, and about 3% sits in the top ten. The rearrangement joins TRBV7-9 to TRBJ2-5; D gene unclear. Sequenced: blood, either unsorted or a sorted T cell fraction (not recorded which). This clonotype originated in a human donor who was either an allogeneic HSCT recipient or a stem cell or donor lymphocyte infusion donor (not recorded which). It is not recorded whose cells these are; they may come from a transplant donor. The CDR3 DNA is TGTGCCAGCAGCCGCTTGAGTAGCCAAGAGACCCAGTACTTC. This codes for CASSRLSSQETQYF.